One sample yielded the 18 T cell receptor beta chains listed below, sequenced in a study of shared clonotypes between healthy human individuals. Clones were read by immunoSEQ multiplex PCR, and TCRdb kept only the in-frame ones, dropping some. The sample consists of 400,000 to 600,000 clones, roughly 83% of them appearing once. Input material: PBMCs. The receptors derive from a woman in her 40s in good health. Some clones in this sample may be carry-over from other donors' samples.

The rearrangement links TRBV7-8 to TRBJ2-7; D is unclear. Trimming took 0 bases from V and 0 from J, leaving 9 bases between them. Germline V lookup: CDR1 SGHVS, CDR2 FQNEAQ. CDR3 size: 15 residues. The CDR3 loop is CASSLASGFSYEQYF. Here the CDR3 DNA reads TGTGCCAGCAGCTTAGCGTCGGGCTTCTCCTACGAGCAGTACTTC.

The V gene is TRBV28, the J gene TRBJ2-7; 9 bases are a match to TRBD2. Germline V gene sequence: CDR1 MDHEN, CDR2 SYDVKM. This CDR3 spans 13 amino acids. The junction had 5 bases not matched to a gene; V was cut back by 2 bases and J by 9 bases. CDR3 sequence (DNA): TGTGCCAGCAGTTTAGCGGGAGGGCCCCGGCAGTACTTC. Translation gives CASSLAGGPRQYF. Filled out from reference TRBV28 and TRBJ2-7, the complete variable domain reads DVKVTQSSRYLVKRTGEKVFLECVQDMDHENMFWYRQDPGLGLRLIYFSYDVKMKEKGDIPEGYSVSREKKERFSLILESASTNQTSMYLCASSLAGGPRQYFGPGTRLTVT.

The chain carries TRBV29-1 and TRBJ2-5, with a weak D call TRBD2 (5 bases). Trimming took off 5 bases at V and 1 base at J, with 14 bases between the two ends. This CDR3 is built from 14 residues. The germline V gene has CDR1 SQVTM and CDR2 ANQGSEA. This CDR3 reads CSVRGRTSQETQYF. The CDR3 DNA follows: TGCAGCGTTCGGGGTCGGACCAGCCAAGAGACCCAGTACTTC.

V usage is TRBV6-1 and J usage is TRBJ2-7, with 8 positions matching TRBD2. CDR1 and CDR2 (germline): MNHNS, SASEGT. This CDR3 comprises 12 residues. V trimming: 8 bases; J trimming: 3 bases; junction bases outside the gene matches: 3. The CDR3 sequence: CASGGLVYEQYF. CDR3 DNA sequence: TGTGCCAGCGGGGGACTAGTCTACGAGCAGTACTTC.

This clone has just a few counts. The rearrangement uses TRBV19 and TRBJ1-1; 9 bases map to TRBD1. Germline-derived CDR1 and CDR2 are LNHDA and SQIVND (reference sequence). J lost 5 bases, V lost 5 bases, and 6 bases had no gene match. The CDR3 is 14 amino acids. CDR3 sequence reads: CASSEQGAWTEAFF. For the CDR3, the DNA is TGTGCCAGTAGTGAACAGGGGGCTTGGACTGAAGCTTTCTTT.

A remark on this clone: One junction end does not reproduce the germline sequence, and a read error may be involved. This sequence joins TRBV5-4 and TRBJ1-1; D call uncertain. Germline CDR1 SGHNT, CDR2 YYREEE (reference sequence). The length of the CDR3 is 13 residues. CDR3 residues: CASSLALNAEAFF. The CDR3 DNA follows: TGTGCCAGCAGCTTGGCCTTGAACGCTGAAGCTTTCTTT.

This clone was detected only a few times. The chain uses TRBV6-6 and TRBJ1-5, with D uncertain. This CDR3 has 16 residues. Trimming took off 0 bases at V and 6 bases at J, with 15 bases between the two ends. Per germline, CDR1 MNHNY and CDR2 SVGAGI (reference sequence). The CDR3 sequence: CASSYSEGRLAQPQHF. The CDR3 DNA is TGTGCCAGCAGTTACTCTGAGGGAAGGCTTGCTCAGCCCCAGCATTTT.

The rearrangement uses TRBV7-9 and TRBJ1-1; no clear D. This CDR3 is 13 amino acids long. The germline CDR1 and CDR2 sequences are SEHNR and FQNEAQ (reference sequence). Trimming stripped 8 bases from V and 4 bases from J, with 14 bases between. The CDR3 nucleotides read TGTGCCAGCCCGAAAGGGAGGATCACTGAAGCTTTCTTT. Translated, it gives CASPKGRITEAFF.

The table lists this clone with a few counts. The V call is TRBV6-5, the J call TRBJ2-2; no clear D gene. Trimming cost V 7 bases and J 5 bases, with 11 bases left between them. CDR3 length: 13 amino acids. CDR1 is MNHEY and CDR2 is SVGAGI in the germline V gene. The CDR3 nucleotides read TGTGCCAGCACGCCCCTCTTAACCGGGGAGCTGTTTTTT. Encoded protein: CASTPLLTGELFF.

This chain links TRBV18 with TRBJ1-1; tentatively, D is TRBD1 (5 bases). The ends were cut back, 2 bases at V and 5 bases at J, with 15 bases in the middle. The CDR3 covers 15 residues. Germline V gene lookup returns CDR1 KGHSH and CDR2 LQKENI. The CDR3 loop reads CASSPTDGGRTEAFF. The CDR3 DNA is TGTGCCAGCTCACCAACTGACGGGGGGAGGACTGAAGCTTTCTTT.

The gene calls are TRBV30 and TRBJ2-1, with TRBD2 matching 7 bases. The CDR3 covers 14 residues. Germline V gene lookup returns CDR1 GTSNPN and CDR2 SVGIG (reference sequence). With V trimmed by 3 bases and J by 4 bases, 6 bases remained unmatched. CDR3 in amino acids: CAWRWRERYNEQFF. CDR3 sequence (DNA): TGTGCCTGGAGGTGGCGGGAGCGGTACAATGAGCAGTTCTTC. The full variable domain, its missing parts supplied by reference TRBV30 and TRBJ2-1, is SQTIHQWPATLVQPVGSPLSLECTVEGTSNPNLYWYRQAAGRGLQLLFYSVGIGQISSEVPQNLSASRPQDRQFILSSKKLLLSDSGFYLCAWRWRERYNEQFFGPGTRLTVL.

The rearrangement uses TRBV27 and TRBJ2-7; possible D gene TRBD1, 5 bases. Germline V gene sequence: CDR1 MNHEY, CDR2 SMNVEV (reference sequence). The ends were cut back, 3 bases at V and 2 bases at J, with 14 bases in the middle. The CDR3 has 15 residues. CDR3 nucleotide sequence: TGTGCCAGCAGTTTTAGGGGCAGCACGGCCTACGAGCAGTACTTC. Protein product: CASSFRGSTAYEQYF.

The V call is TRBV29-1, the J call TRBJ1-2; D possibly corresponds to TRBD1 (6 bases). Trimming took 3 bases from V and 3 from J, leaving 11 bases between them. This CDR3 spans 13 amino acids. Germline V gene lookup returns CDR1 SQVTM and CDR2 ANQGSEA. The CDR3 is CSVEGGRDYGYTF. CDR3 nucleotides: TGCAGCGTTGAGGGGGGGCGAGACTATGGCTACACCTTC.

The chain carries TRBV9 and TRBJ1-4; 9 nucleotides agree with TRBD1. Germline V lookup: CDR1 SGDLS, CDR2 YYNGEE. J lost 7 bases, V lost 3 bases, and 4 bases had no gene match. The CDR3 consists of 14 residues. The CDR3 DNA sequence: TGTGCCAGCAGCGCTTCGACAGGGGGTGAAAAACTGTTTTTT. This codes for CASSASTGGEKLFF.

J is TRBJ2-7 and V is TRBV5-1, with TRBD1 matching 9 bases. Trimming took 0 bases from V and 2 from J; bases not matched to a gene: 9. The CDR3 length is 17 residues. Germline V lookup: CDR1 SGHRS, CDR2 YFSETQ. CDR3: CASSLGPRQGDTYEQYF. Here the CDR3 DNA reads TGCGCCAGCAGCTTGGGTCCAAGACAGGGGGATACCTACGAGCAGTACTTC.

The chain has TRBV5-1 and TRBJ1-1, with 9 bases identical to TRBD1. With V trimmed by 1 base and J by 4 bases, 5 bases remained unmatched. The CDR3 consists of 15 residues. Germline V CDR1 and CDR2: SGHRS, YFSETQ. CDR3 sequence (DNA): TGCGCCAGCAGCTTGACAGGGGGCGATTCCACTGAAGCTTTCTTT. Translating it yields CASSLTGGDSTEAFF.

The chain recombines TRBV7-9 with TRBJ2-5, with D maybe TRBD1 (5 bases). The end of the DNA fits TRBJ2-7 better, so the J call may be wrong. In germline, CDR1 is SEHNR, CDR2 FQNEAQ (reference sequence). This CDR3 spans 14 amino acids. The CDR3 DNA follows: TGTGCCAGCAGCGGCCAGGGTTTAGTCTACGAGCAGTACTTC. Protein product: CASSGQGLVYEQYF.

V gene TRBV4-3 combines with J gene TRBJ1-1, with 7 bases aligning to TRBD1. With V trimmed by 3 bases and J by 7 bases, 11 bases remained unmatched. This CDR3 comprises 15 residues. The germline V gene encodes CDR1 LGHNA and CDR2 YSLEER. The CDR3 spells CASSHLQGIRFEAFF. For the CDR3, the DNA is TGCGCCAGCAGCCACCTACAGGGGATTCGATTTGAAGCTTTCTTT.